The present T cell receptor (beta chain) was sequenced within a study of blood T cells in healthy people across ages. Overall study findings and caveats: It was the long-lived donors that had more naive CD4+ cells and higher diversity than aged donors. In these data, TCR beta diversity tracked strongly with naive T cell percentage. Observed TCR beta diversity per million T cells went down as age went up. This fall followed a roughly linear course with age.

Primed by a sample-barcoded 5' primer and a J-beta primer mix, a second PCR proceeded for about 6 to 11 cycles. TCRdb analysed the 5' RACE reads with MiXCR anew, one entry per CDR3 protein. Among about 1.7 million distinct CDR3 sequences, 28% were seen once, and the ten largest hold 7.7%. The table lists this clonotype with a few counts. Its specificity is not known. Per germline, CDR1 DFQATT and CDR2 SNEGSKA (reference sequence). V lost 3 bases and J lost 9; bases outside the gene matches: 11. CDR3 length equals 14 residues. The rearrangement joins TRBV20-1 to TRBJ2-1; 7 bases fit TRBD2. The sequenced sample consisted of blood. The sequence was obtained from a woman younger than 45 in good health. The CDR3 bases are TGCAGTGCTAGGGACTGGGGGAGGGAGAGTGAGCAGTTCTTC. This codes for CSARDWGRESEQFF.